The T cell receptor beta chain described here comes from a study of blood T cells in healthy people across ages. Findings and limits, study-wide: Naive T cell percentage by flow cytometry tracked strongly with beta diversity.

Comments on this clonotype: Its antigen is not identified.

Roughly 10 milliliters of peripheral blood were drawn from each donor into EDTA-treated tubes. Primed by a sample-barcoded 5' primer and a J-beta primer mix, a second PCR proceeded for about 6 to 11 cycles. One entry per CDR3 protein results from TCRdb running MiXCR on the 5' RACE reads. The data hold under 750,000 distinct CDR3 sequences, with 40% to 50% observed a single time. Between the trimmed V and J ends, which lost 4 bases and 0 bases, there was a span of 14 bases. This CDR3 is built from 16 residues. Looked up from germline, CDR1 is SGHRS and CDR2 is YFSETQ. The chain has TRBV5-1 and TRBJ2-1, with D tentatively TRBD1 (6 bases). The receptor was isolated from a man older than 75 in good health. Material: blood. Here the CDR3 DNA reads TGCGCCAGCAGCGTCGGACAGTTGAGCTCCTACAATGAGCAGTTCTTC. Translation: CASSVGQLSSYNEQFF.